Sequencing of this TCR beta chain was carried out in a study of blood T cell repertoires in COVID-19. Study-level information: Sources were T cells, B-cell-depleted T cells, or PBMCs; the material itself was cDNA or gDNA.

This clone was observed a single time. Source study methods: Amplification of reference gene primers was used by the study to estimate nucleated cell counts. Libraries were prepared by immunoSEQ multiplex PCR; TCRdb keeps only in-frame clonotypes and omits some of them. The V and J calls and the clone size are those of that table, but D and trimming were determined from the DNA. The data contain about 73,000 clones, 75% to 80% of them singletons. Germline values: CDR1 ENHRY, CDR2 SYGVKD. After removal of 10 bases from V and 6 bases from J, the junction contained 4 bases not matched to a gene. The CDR3 consists of 12 residues.

The clonotype originates from a man between 65 and 85 years old with COVID-19, enrolled during active disease. The sequenced sample was peripheral blood. This chain joins TRBV10-3 and TRBJ1-4; 8 bases are shared with TRBD1. The CDR3 loop reads CATRGRDEKLFF. CDR3 bases: TGTGCCACCAGGGGGCGCGATGAAAAACTGTTTTTT.